Included here is one T cell receptor (beta chain) sequence, with context. Its antigen remains unidentified. Qualities for individual bases were not recorded, and no much larger clone is one base off. Patients with autoimmune disease history or receiving systemic immunosuppression were excluded from the trial. In every dose cohort, peripheral blood was drawn for TCR sequencing at baseline, cycle 4 day 1, and cycle 7 day 1. The samples were taken from a phase I, first-in-human, multicenter, open-label dose-escalation trial of ivuxolimab. The trial enrolled adults with locally advanced or metastatic head and neck squamous cell, hepatocellular, melanoma or renal cell carcinoma. Before TCR sequencing, CD4+ T cells and CD8+ T cells from peripheral blood were sorted into separate populations. For sequencing of the TCRbeta CDR3 region, genomic DNA was extracted from the sorted cells. The immunoSEQ Assay was used for sequencing of TCRbeta CDR3 regions. In TCRdb, the immuneACCESS table is reduced to in-frame sequences with V and J assigned. These tables do not hold every clone; where another copy was compared, an unresolved V gene accounts for under half, and the others remain unexplained. Across this sample there are 22,000 or so clones, with 84% seen only once. Over 30% of the sample is in the top ten clones.

Reading the germline V gene gives CDR1 SGHRS and CDR2 YFSETQ. Trimming removed 3 bases from V and 2 bases from J, leaving 9 bases between the germline ends. Measured from the cysteine to the phenylalanine, the CDR3 is 13 residues long. Only the CDR3 region is kept as DNA, spanning 39 bases read in frame from base 1. This sample was taken from a study of OX40 agonist ivuxolimab in advanced cancers. At the level of the whole study: The costimulatory receptor OX40 (CD134) was targeted by ivuxolimab, a fully human IgG2 agonistic monoclonal antibody. Among the roughly 50 dose-escalation patients, approximately 20 had hepatocellular carcinoma, approximately 15 melanoma, 9 renal cell carcinoma and 9 head and neck cancer. Partial responses were achieved by three dose-escalation patients, of whom one had hepatocellular carcinoma and two had cutaneous melanoma. The paper covers the monotherapy dose-escalation part of the phase I ivuxolimab trial, which included N of about 50 patients. The dose-escalation cohort was roughly 83% male with a mean age of about 54 years, ranging from about 20 to 80. Patients were allowed to have had prior anti-PD-1, anti-PD-L1 or anti-CTLA-4 therapy, and approximately 40% of the dose-escalation patients had previously received checkpoint inhibitors. Peripheral TCRbeta sequencing aimed to test whether ivuxolimab altered TCR sequence diversity and caused clonal T-cell expansion. Intravenous ivuxolimab was administered to patients every 2 weeks at six dose levels: 0.01, 0.1, 0.3, 1.5, 3 and 10 mg/kg. Overall study results and their limits: After ivuxolimab, more expanded clones were found on average in CD8+ T cells than in CD4+ T cells. Low levels of normalized T-cell clonal expansion were also shown by some nonresponding patients. In the 0.1-3.0 mg/kg groups, partial responders were among the patients with the lowest normalized peripheral clonal expansion, particularly in CD8+ T cells. The antigen specificity of the clonally expanded peripheral T cells was not determined. At doses of 0.1 to 3.0 mg/kg, clonal expansion of both CD4+ and CD8+ T cells in blood was seen between baseline and week 6.

This TCR came from an adult with an advanced solid tumor such as melanoma, head and neck, liver or kidney cancer. The sequenced sample was CD4+ or CD8+ T cells sorted from blood, obtained in a trial of the OX40 agonist ivuxolimab. This chain joins TRBV5-1 to TRBJ2-7; TRBD1 is a weak D gene call, 6 bases matching. The nucleotides read TGCGCCAGCAGCTCCGGACAGCCCTACGAGCAGTACTTC. Its product reads: CASSSGQPYEQYF.